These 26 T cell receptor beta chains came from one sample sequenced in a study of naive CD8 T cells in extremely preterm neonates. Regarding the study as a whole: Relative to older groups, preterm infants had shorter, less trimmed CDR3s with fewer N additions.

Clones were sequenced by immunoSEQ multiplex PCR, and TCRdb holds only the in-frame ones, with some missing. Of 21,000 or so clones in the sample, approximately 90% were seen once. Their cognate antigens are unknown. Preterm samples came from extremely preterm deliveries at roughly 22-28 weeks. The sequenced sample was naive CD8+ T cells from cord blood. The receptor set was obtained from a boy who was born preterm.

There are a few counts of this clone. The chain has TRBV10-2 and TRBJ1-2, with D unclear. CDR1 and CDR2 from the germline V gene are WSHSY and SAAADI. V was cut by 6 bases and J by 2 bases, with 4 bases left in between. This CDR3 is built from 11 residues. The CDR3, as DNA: TGCGCCAGCAGGGACAACTATGGCTACACCTTC. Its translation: CASRDNYGYTF.

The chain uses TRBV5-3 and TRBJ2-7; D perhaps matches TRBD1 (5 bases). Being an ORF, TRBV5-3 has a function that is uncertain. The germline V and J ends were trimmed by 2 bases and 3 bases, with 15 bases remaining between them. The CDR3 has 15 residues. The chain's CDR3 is CARSFREHPIYEQYF. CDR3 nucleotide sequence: TGTGCCAGAAGCTTCAGGGAACACCCTATCTACGAGCAGTACTTC.

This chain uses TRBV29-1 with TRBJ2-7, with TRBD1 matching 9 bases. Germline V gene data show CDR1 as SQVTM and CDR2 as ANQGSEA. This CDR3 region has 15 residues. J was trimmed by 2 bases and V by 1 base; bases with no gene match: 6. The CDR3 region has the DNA TGCAGCGTTGAAGTAGGAACAGGGGGCGCCTACGAGCAGTACTTC. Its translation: CSVEVGTGGAYEQYF.

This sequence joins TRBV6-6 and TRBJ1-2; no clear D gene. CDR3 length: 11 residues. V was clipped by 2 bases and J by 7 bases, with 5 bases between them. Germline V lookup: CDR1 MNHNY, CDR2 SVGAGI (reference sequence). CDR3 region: CASSYGVGYTF. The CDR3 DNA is TGTGCCAGCAGTTACGGGGTTGGCTACACCTTC.

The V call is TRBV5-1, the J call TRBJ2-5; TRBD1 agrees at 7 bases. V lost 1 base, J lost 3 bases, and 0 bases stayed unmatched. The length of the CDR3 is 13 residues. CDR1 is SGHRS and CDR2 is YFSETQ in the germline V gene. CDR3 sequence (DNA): TGCGCCAGCAGCTTGACAGGGGAAGAGACCCAGTACTTC. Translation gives CASSLTGEETQYF. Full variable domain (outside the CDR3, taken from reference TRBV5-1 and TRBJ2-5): KAGVTQTPRYLIKTRGQQVTLSCSPISGHRSVSWYQQTPGQGLQFLFEYFSETQRNKGNFPGRFSGRQFSNSRSEMNVSTLELGDSALYLCASSLTGEETQYFGPGTRLLVL.

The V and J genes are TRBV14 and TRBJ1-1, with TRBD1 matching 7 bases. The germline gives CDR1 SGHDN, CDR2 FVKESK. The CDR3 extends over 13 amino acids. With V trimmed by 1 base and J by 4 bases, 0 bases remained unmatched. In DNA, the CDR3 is TGTGCCAGCAGCCAAGCAGGGGGCACTGAAGCTTTCTTT. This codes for CASSQAGGTEAFF.

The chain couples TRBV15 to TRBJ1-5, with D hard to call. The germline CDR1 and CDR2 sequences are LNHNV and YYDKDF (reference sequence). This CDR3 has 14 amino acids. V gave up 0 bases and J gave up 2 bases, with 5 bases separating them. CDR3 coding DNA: TGTGCCACCAGCAGAGATAGGGGCAATCAGCCCCAGCATTTT. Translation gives CATSRDRGNQPQHF.

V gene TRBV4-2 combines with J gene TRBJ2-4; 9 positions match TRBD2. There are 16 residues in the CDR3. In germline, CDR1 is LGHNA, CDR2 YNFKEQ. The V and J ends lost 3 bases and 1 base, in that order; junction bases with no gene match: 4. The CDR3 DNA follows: TGTGCCAGCAGCCAGCTAGCGGGGTTGGCCAAAAACATTCAGTACTTC. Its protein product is CASSQLAGLAKNIQYF.

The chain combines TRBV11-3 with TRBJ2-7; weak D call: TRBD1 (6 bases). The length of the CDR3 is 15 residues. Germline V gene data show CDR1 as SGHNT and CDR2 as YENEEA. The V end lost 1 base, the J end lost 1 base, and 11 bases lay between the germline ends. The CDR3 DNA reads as TGTGCCAGCAGCTTAGTGGGGGCTGGTTCCTACGAGCAGTACTTC. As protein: CASSLVGAGSYEQYF.

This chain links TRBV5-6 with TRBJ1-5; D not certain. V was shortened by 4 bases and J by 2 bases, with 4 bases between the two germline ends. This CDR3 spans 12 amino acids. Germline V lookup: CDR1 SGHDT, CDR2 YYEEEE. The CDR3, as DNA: TGTGCCAGCAGCCAGGGCAATCAGCCCCAGCATTTT. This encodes CASSQGNQPQHF.

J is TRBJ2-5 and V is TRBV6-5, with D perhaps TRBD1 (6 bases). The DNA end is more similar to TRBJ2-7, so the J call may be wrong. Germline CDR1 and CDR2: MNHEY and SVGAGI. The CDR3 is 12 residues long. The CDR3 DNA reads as TGTGCCAGCACCGGGACAAACTACGAGCAGTACTTC. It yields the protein CASTGTNYEQYF.

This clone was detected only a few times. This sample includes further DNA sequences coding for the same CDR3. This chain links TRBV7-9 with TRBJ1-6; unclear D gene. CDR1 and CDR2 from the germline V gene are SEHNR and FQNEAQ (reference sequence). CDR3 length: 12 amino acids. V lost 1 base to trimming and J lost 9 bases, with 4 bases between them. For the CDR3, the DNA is TGTGCCAGCAGCTTAGGGGGTTCACCCCTCCACTTT. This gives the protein CASSLGGSPLHF.

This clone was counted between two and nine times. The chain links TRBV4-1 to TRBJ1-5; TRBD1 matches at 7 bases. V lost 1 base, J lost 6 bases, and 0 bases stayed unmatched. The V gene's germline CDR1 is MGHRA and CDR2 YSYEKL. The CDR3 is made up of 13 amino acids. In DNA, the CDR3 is TGCGCCAGCAGCCAAGGACAGGGTCAGCCCCAGCATTTT. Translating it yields CASSQGQGQPQHF.

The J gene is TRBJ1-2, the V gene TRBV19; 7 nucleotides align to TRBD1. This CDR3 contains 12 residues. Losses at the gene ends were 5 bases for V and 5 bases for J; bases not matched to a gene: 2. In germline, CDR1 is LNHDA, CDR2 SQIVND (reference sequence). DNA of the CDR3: TGTGCCAGTAGTGACAGGGTTTATGGCTACACCTTC. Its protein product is CASSDRVYGYTF. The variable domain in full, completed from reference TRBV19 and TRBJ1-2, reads DGGITQSPKYLFRKEGQNVTLSCEQNLNHDAMYWYRQDPGQGLRLIYYSQIVNDFQKGDIAEGYSVSREKKESFPLTVTSAQKNPTAFYLCASSDRVYGYTFGSGTRLTVV.

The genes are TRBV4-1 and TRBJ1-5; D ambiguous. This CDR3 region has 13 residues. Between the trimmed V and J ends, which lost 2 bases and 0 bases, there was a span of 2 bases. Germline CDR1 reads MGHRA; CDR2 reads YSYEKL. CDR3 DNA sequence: TGCGCCAGCAGCCAACATAGCAATCAGCCCCAGCATTTT. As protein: CASSQHSNQPQHF.

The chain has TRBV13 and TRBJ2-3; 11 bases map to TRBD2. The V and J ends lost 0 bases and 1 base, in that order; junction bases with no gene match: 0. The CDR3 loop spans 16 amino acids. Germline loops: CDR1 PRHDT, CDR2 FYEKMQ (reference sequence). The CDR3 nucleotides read TGTGCCAGCAGCTTAGGGACTAGCGGGGGCACAGATACGCAGTATTTT. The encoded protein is CASSLGTSGGTDTQYF.

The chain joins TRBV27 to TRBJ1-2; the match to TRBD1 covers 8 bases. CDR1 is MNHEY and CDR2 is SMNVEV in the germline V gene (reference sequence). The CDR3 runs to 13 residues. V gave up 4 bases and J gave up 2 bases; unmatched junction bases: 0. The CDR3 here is CASSWTGNYGYTF. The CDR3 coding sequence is TGTGCCAGCAGTTGGACAGGGAACTATGGCTACACCTTC.

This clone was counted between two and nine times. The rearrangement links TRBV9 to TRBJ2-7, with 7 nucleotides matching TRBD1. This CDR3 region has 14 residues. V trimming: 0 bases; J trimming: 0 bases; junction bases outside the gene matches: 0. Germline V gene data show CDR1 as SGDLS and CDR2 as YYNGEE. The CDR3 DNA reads TGTGCCAGCAGCGTAGACAGGGGCTCCTACGAGCAGTACTTC. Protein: CASSVDRGSYEQYF.

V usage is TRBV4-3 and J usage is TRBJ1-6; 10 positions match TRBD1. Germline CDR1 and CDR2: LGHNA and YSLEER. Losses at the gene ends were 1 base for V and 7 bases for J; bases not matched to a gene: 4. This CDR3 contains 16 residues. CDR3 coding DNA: TGCGCCAGCAGCCAAGGTCCGGGACAGGGGAATTCACCCCTCCACTTT. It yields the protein CASSQGPGQGNSPLHF.

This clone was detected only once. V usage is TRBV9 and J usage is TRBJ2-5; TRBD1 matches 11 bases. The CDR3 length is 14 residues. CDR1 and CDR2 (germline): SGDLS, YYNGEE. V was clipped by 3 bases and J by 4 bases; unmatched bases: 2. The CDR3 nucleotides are TGTGCCAGCAGCGGGACAGGGGGCGCAGAGACCCAGTACTTC. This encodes CASSGTGGAETQYF.

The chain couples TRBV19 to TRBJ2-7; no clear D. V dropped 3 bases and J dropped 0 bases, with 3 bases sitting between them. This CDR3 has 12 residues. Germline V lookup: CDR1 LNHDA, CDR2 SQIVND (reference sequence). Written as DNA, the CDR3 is TGTGCCAGTAGTATGGACTCCTACGAGCAGTACTTC. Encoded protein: CASSMDSYEQYF.

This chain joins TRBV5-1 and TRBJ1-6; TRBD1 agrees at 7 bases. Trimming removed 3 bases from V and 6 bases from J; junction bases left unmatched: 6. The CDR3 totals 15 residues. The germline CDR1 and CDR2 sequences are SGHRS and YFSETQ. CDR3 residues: CASSSKGALNSPLHF. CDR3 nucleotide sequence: TGCGCCAGCAGCTCAAAGGGGGCGCTTAATTCACCCCTCCACTTT.

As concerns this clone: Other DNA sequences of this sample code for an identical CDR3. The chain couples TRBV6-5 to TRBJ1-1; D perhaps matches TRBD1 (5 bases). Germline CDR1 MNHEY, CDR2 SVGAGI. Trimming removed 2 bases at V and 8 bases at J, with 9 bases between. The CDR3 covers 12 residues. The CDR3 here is CASSYGAGEAFF. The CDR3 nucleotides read TGTGCCAGCAGTTACGGCGCAGGGGAAGCTTTCTTT.

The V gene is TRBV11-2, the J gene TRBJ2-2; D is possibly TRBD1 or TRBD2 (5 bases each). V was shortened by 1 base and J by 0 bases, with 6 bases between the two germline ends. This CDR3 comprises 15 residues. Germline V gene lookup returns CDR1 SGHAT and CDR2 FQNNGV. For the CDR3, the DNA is TGTGCCAGCAGCTTAGCGGGGCCGAACACCGGGGAGCTGTTTTTT. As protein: CASSLAGPNTGELFF. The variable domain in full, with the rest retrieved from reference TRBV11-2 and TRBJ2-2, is EAGVAQSPRYKIIEKRQSVAFWCNPISGHATLYWYQQILGQGPKLLIQFQNNGVVDDSQLPKDRFSAERLKGVDSTLKIQPAKLEDSAVYLCASSLAGPNTGELFFGEGSRLTVL.

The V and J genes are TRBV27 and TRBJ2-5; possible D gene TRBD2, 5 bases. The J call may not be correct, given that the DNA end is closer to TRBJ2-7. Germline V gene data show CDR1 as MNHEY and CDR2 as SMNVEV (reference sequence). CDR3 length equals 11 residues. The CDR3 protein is CASSFGDEQYF. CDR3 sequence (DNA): TGTGCCAGCAGTTTCGGGGACGAGCAGTACTTC.

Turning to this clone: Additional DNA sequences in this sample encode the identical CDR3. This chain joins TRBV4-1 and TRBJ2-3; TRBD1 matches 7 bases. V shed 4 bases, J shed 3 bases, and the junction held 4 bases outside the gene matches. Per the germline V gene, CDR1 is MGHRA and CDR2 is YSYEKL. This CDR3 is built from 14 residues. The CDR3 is CASSRTGSTDTQYF. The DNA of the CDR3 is TGCGCCAGCAGCCGGACAGGTAGTACAGATACGCAGTATTTT.